This T cell receptor beta chain was captured by sequencing in a study of beta chain features in type 1 diabetes. Trimming at V came to 5 bases and at J to 1 base, leaving 7 bases not matched to a gene. This CDR3 spans 15 amino acids. From germline, CDR1 is GTSNPN and CDR2 SVGIG (reference sequence). Regarding the study as a whole: Patients and controls would be equally affected if PCR favored shorter templates.

Since all of the isolated RNA was reverse transcribed, expressed TCRB transcripts were what got sequenced. Sequencing was performed with immunoSEQ multiplex PCR; in TCRdb, only in-frame clones are kept and a portion is missing. The table includes fewer than 200,000 clones, around 8% detected once. Note on this clone: Its matching antigen is unknown.

The rearrangement joins TRBV30 to TRBJ2-1; TRBD2 agrees at 8 bases. The sequence was collected from a man between 18 and 29 years old in good health. Material: central memory CD4+ T cells from blood. CDR3 region: CAWYSGIGSYNEQFF. DNA for the CDR3: TGTGCCTGGTATAGCGGGATAGGTTCCTACAATGAGCAGTTCTTC.